This entry lists 14 T cell receptor beta chains sequenced from one sample in a study of Graves' ophthalmopathy and Graves' hyperthyroidism. RNA transcripts yielded amplified TCR beta CDR3 regions. Investigators did first-round RT-PCR with HTBI primers, then second-round multiplex PCR. TCRdb reprocessed the multiplex PCR reads with MiXCR, giving one entry per CDR3 protein. The sample yields about 620,000 distinct CDR3 sequences, about a fifth seen once. Material for sequencing was peripheral blood. These receptors all stem from a woman younger than 30 with stable Graves' hyperthyroidism. Some clones in this sample may be carry-over from other donors' samples.

This clonotype was recorded at least ten times. One end of the junction varies from germline; a read error may be responsible. The rearrangement joins TRBV12-3 or TRBV12-4 to TRBJ1-5; D is undetermined. The CDR3 contains 14 residues. CDR3 loop: CAGSLRGGFQPQHF. The DNA of the CDR3 is TGTGCCGGCAGTTTACGGGGAGGATTTCAGCCCCAGCATTTT.

The V gene is TRBV6-1, the J gene TRBJ1-5; possibly TRBD1 for D (5 bases). From germline, CDR1 is MNHNS and CDR2 SASEGT. Trimming removed 2 bases from V and 6 bases from J, with 11 bases in between. The CDR3 spans 14 residues. CDR3 sequence (DNA): TGTGCCAGCAGTGAAAACCAGGGACTTCAGCCCCAGCATTTT. Its translation is CASSENQGLQPQHF.

The gene calls are TRBV18 and TRBJ1-2; D is possibly TRBD1 (6 bases). Trimming pared 1 base from V and 8 bases from J, leaving 17 bases between. The CDR3 spans 15 residues. Germline V gives CDR1 KGHSH, CDR2 LQKENI. CDR3 protein: CASSPRSSGAGGYTF. The CDR3 coding sequence is TGTGCCAGCTCACCACGATCGTCAGGGGCAGGAGGCTACACCTTC.

In its sample, this clonotype was seen a few times. This chain uses TRBV27 with TRBJ2-2; the D gene is possibly TRBD1 (5 bases). The V gene's germline CDR1 is MNHEY and CDR2 SMNVEV (reference sequence). Trimming removed 2 bases from V and 7 bases from J, with 11 bases in between. The CDR3 contains 14 residues. In DNA, the CDR3 is TGTGCCAGCAGTTTAGGGCAGGGAATCGGGGAGCTGTTTTTT. Amino acids: CASSLGQGIGELFF.

In regard to this clonotype: One end of the junction varies from germline; a read error may be responsible. The V call is TRBV6-1, the J call TRBJ1-2; 7 positions agree with TRBD1. Germline V gene data show CDR1 as MNHNS and CDR2 as SASEGT. The CDR3 spans 14 residues. CDR3 sequence reads: CASTGRDSNYGDTF. Written as DNA, the CDR3 is TGTGCCAGCACCGGCCGGGACAGTAACTATGGCGACACCTTC.

This clonotype turned up a few times. DNA for the CDR3: TGTGCCAGCAGCGTAGAGGCGGGGGGCGTGGATACGCAGTATTTT. Encoded protein: CASSVEAGGVDTQYF. The chain uses TRBV9 and TRBJ2-3; 8 bases map to TRBD2. The ends lost 0 bases at V and 6 bases at J; junction bases unmatched: 6. This CDR3 is 15 amino acids long. Germline-derived CDR1 and CDR2 are SGDLS and YYNGEE.

In this sample, this clonotype turned up many times. The chain is built from TRBV12-3 or TRBV12-4 and TRBJ2-7, with a tentative D call TRBD2 (6 bases). The CDR3 extends over 15 amino acids. V lost 3 bases and J lost 3, with 15 bases in between. As DNA, the CDR3 is TGTGCCAGCAGTTTTGGGCGGGACCCCCTCTACGAGCAGTACTTC. Residues: CASSFGRDPLYEQYF.

The chain uses TRBV30 and TRBJ1-2; 9 nucleotides agree with TRBD1. The CDR3 is 15 amino acids. The V and J ends lost 2 bases and 1 base, in that order; junction bases with no gene match: 5. CDR1 and CDR2 (germline): GTSNPN, SVGIG (reference sequence). Here the CDR3 reads CAWSNPGQGNYGYTF. The CDR3 nucleotides read TGTGCCTGGAGTAATCCGGGACAGGGTAACTATGGCTACACCTTC.

This clonotype was seen repeatedly, ten times or more. This chain uses TRBV6-1 with TRBJ1-5; D ambiguous. Germline V lookup: CDR1 MNHNS, CDR2 SASEGT. This CDR3 has 16 residues. V shed 0 bases and J shed 1 base, with 10 bases lying between them. Here the CDR3 DNA reads TGTGCCAGCAGTGAAGCGGGGTCGGCAAGCAATCAGCCCCAGCATTTT. This gives the protein CASSEAGSASNQPQHF.

This clonotype has a count of ten or more. The chain uses TRBV12-3 or TRBV12-4 and TRBJ2-7; 7 bases are shared with TRBD1. V shed 5 bases and J 2 bases; nucleotides not matched to a gene: 6. The CDR3 sequence is 14 residues long. The CDR3 nucleotides are TGTGCCAGCAGTCGCACAACAGGGGCCTACGAGCAGTACTTC. Translation: CASSRTTGAYEQYF.

This clonotype showed up many times. The chain combines TRBV12-3 or TRBV12-4 with TRBJ1-5; D uncertain. V lost 0 bases to trimming and J lost 6 bases, with 6 bases between them. There are 13 residues in the CDR3. The DNA for the CDR3 is TGTGCCAGCAGTTTAGCTCGTGGTCAGCCCCAGCATTTT. Translated, it gives CASSLARGQPQHF.

This clonotype has at least ten counts. This chain links TRBV12-3 or TRBV12-4 with TRBJ2-2, with 7 bases identical to TRBD2. This CDR3 is built from 14 residues. Trimming cost V 3 bases and J 7 bases; bases outside gene matches: 5. The CDR3, as DNA: TGTGCCAGCAGTTTGGGGACTATTCACGGGGAGCTGTTTTTT. This codes for CASSLGTIHGELFF.

The chain is built from TRBV25-1 and TRBJ2-2; the D gene is possibly TRBD1 (5 bases). Germline lookup yields CDR1 MGHDK and CDR2 SYGVNS. The CDR3 has 15 amino acids. V was pared by 4 bases and J by 7 bases, with 16 bases between. In DNA, the CDR3 is TGTGCCAGCAGTGCCGAAGGGCAGGGTGGCGGGGAGCTGTTTTTT. The encoded protein is CASSAEGQGGGELFF.

This clonotype was picked up many times. The chain is built from TRBV2 and TRBJ2-5; maybe TRBD1 (5 bases). V was cut by 6 bases and J by 3 bases, with 11 bases left in between. The CDR3 length is 13 residues. Germline CDR1 and CDR2: SNHLY and FYNNEI. CDR3 in DNA: TGTGCCAGCAGGAAGACAGCAAAAGAGACCCAGTACTTC. This sequence encodes CASRKTAKETQYF. Using reference TRBV2 and TRBJ2-5 for the parts outside the CDR3, the full variable domain is EPEVTQTPSHQVTQMGQEVILRCVPISNHLYFYWYRQILGQKVEFLVSFYNNEISEKSEIFDDQFSVERPDGSNFTLKIRSTKLEDSAMYFCASRKTAKETQYFGPGTRLLVL.